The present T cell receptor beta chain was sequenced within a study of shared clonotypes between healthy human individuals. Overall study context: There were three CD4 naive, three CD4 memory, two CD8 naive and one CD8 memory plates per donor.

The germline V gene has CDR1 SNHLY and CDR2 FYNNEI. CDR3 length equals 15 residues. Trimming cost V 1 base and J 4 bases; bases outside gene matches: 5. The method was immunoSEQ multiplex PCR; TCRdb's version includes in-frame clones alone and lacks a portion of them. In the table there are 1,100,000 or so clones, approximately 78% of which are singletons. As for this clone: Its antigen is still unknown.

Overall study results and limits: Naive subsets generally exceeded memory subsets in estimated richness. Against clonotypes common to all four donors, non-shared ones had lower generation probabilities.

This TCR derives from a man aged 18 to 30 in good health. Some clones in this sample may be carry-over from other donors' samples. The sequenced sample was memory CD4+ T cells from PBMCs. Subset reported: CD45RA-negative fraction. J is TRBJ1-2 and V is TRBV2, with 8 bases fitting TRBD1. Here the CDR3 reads CASSEGTGWSYGYTF. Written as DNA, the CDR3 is TGTGCCAGCAGTGAAGGGACAGGGTGGAGCTATGGCTACACCTTC.